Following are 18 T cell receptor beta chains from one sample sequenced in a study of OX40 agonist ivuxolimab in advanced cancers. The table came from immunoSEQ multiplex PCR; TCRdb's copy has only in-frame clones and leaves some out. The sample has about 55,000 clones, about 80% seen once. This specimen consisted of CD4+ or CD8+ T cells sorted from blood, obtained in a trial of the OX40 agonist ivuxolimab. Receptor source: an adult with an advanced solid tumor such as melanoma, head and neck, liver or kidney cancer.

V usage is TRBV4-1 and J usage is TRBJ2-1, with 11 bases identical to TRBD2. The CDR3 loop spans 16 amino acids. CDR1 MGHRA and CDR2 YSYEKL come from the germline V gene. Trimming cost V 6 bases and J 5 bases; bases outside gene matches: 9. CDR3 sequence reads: CASRPRTSGPDNEQFF. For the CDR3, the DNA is TGCGCCAGCAGACCTCGGACTAGCGGGCCTGACAATGAGCAGTTCTTC.

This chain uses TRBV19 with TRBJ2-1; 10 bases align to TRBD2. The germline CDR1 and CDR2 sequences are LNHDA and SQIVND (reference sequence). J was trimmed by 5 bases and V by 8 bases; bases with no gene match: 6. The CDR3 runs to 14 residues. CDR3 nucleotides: TGTGCCAGTGTAAGCGGGAGGGTCAACAATGAGCAGTTCTTC. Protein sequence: CASVSGRVNNEQFF.

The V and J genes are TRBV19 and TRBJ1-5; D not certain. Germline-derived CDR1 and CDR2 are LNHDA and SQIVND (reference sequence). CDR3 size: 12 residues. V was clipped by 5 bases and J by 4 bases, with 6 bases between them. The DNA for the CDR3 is TGTGCCAGTAGTCTCAAGAATCAGCCCCAGCATTTT. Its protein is CASSLKNQPQHF.

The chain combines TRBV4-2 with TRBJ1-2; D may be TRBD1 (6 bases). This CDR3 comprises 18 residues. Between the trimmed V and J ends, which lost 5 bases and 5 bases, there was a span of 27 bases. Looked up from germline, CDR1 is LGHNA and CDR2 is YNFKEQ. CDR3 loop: CASSLEIGGEDSRYGYTF. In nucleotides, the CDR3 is TGTGCCAGCAGCTTGGAGATCGGGGGCGAGGACAGTCGGTATGGCTACACCTTC.

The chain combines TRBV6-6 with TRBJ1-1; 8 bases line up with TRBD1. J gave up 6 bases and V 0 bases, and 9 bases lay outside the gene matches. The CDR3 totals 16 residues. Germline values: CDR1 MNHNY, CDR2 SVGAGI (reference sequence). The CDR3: CASSYSPRTGLAEAFF. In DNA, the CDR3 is TGTGCCAGCAGTTACTCACCTCGGACAGGGCTAGCTGAAGCTTTCTTT.

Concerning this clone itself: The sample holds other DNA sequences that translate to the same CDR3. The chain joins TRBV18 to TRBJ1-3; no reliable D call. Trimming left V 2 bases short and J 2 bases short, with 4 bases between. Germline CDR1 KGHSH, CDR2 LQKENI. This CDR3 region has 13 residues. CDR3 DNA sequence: TGTGCCAGCTCACCAGGCCCTGGAAACACCATATATTTT. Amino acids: CASSPGPGNTIYF.

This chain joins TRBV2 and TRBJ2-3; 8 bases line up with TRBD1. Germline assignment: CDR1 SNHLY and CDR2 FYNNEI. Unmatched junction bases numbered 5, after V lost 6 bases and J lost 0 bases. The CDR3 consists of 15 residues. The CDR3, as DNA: TGTGCCAGCAGGGGGACAGGTGCTAGCACAGATACGCAGTATTTT. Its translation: CASRGTGASTDTQYF.

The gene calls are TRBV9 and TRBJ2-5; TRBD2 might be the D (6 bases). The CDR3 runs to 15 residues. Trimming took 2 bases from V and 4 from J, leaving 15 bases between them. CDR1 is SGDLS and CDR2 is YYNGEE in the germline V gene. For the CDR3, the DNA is TGTGCCAGCAGCGTTTTGGGAGGTCCCTTAGAGACCCAGTACTTC. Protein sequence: CASSVLGGPLETQYF.

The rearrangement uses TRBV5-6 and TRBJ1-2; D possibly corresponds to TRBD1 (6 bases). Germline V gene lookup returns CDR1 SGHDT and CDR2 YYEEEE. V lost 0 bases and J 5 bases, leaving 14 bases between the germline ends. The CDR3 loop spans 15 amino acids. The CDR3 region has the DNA TGTGCCAGCAGCTTGGCGACAGGTTATTCGTATGGCTACACCTTC. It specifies CASSLATGYSYGYTF.

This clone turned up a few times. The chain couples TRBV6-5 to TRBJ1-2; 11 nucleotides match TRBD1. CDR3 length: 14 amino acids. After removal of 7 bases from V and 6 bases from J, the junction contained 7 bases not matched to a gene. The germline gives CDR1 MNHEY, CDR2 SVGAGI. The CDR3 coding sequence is TGTGCCAGCACCCCCCGGGACAGGGGGGATGGCTACACCTTC. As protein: CASTPRDRGDGYTF.

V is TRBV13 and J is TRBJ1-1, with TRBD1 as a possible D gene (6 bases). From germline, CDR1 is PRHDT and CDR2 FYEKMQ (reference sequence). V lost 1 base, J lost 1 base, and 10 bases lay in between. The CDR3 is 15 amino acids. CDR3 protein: CASSLAGRGNTEAFF. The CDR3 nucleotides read TGTGCCAGCAGCTTAGCAGGCAGGGGGAACACTGAAGCTTTCTTT.

The CDR3 DNA is TGTGCCAGCAGACTCACAGGGAGCGACGAGCAGTACTTC. Its protein is CASRLTGSDEQYF. The gene calls are TRBV7-2 and TRBJ2-7; D is possibly TRBD1 (6 bases). Trimming stripped 6 bases from V and 5 bases from J, with 14 bases between. CDR1 and CDR2 from the germline V gene are SGHTA and FQGNSA. This CDR3 contains 13 residues.

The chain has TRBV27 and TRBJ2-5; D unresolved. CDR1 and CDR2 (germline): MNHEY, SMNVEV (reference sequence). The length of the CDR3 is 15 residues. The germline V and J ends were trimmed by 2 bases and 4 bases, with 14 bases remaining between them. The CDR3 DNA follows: TGTGCCAGCAGTTTACATTGGGAACCACGAGAGACCCAGTACTTC. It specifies CASSLHWEPRETQYF.

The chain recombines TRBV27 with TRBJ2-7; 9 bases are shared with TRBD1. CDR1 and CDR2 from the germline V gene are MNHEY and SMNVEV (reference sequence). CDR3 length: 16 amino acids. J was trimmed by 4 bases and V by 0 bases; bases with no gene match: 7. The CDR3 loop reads CASSLSGTGSMYEQYF. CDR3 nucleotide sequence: TGTGCCAGCAGTTTATCGGGGACAGGGAGCATGTACGAGCAGTACTTC.

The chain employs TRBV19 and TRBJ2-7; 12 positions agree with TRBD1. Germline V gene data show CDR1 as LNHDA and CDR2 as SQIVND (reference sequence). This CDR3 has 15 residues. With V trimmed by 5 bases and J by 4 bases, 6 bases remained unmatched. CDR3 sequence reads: CASSAPGQGAYEQYF. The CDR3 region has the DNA TGTGCCAGTAGTGCCCCGGGACAGGGGGCATACGAGCAGTACTTC. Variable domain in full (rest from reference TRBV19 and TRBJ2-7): DGGITQSPKYLFRKEGQNVTLSCEQNLNHDAMYWYRQDPGQGLRLIYYSQIVNDFQKGDIAEGYSVSREKKESFPLTVTSAQKNPTAFYLCASSAPGQGAYEQYFGPGTRLTVT.

Here the CDR3 reads CASSPNDGYEQYF. CDR3 DNA sequence: TGTGCCAGCTCACCTAACGACGGCTACGAGCAGTACTTC. The chain uses TRBV18 and TRBJ2-7; D ambiguous. The CDR3 runs 13 residues. Trimming shortened V by 3 bases and J by 3 bases, and 9 bases separated the two germline ends. Per germline, CDR1 KGHSH and CDR2 LQKENI.

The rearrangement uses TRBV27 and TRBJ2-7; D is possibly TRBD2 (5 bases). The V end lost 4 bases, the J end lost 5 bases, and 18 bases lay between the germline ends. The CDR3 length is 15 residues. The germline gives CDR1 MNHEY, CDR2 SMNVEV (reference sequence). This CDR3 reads CASSSSGTAPNEQYF. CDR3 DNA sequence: TGTGCCAGCAGTTCCTCGGGAACGGCCCCAAACGAGCAGTACTTC.

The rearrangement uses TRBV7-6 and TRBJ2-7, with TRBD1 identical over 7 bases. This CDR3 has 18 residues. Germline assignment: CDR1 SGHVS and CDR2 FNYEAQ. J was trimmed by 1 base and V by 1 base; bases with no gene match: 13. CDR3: CASSLVPARQGESYEQYF. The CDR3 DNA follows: TGTGCCAGCAGCTTAGTCCCCGCACGACAGGGTGAATCCTACGAGCAGTACTTC.